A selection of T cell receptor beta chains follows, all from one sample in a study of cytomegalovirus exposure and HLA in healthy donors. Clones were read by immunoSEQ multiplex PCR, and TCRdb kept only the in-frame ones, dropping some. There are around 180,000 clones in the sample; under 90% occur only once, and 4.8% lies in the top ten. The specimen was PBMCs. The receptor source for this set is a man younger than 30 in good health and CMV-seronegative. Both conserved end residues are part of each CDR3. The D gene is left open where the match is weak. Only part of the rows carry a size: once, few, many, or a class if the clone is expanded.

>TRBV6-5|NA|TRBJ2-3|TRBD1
TGTGCCGCGAGACAGGGGGCGTCAGATACGCAGTATTTT
CAARQGASDTQYF
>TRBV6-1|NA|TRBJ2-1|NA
TGTGCCAGCAGTGAAGGGCAGGGTGGCAGTGAGCAGTTCTTC
CASSEGQGGSEQFF
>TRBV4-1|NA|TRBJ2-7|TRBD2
TGCGCCAGCAGCCCCGGGACTAGCGGGAGGTCCTACGAGCAGTACTTC
CASSPGTSGRSYEQYF
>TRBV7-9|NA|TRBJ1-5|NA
TGTGCCAGCAGCTTGGGAGCCCGGCCCCAGCATTTT
CASSLGARPQHF
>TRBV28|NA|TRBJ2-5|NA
TGTGCCAGCAGTTCCGCCGGGCCTTGGACAAACCAAGAGACCCAGTACTTC
CASSSAGPWTNQETQYF
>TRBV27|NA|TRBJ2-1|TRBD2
TGTGCCAGCTCTCACTTCCCGCTAGCGGGAGGAAACAATGAGCAGTTCTTC
CASSHFPLAGGNNEQFF
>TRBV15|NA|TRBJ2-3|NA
TGTGCCACCAGCAGAGAGGGGACTGGGGATACGCAGTATTTT
CATSREGTGDTQYF
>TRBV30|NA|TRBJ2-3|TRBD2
TGTGCCTGGGCCCCGGGACTAGCGGGAACAGATACGCAGTATTTT
CAWAPGLAGTDTQYF
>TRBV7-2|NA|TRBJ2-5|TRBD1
TGTGCCAGCAGCTTCAGGGGGCGGCAAGAGACCCAGTACTTC
CASSFRGRQETQYF
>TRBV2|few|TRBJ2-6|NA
TGTGCCAGCACGGGGAGTGGGGCCAACGTCCTGACTTTC
CASTGSGANVLTF
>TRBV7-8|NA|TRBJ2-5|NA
TGTGCCAGCAGCAGGCAGGTCCTGCAAGAGACCCAGTACTTC
CASSRQVLQETQYF
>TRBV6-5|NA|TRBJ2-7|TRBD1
TGTGCCAGCAGTTACGGGACAGGGTACTCCTACGAGCAGTACTTC
CASSYGTGYSYEQYF
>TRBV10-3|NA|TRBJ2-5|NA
TGTGCCATCAGTGTGCAGCCACGGGGGTCCCAGTACTTC
CAISVQPRGSQYF
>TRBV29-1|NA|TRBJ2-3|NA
TGCAGCGTTCCCCGCCGGGTCGGAGATACGCAGTATTTT
CSVPRRVGDTQYF
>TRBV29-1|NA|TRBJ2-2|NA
TGCAGCGTTGTGCTAGCGACCGGGGAGCTGTTTTTT
CSVVLATGELFF
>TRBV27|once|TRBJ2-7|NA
TGTGCCAGCAGACAGGACCTTTCCTACGAGCAGTACTTC
CASRQDLSYEQYF
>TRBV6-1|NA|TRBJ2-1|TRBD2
TGTGCCAGCAGACACAGCGGGGGCAATGAGCAGTTCTTC
CASRHSGGNEQFF
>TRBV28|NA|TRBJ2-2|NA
TGTGCCAGCAGTTTCCCCCCGGGACACTTATTGTCCGGGGAGCTGTTTTTT
CASSFPPGHLLSGELFF
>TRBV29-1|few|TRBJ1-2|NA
TGCAGCACCTATGGGGGGGCATGGAGCTACACCTTC
CSTYGGAWSYTF
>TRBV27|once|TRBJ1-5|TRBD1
TGTGCCAGCAGTTCCTACCGACAGGGCGGACAGCCCCAGCATTTT
CASSSYRQGGQPQHF
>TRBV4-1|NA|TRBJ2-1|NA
TGCGCCAGCAGCCAAGGTCTACGGGGAGATGAGCAGTTCTTC
CASSQGLRGDEQFF
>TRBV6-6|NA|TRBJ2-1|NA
TGTGCCAGCAGTCGGGAGAATGAGCAGTTCTTC
CASSRENEQFF
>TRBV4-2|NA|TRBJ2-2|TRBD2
TGTGCCAGCAGCCAATTGGGACTAGCGGGAGCATCTGGCGAGGAGCTGTTTTTT
CASSQLGLAGASGEELFF
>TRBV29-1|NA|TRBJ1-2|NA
TGCAGCGTTGCTGGGGGGGCGTCGGGCTACACCTTC
CSVAGGASGYTF
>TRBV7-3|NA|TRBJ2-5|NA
TGTGCCAGCAGCTTAAGGCCAGGAAAGGGGGAGACCCAGTACTTC
CASSLRPGKGETQYF
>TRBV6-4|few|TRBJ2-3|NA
TGTGCCAGCAGCCAATCTAGCGCAGATACGCAGTATTTT
CASSQSSADTQYF
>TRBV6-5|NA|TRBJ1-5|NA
TGTGCCAGCAGACCAGACAGTAATCAGCCCCAGCATTTT
CASRPDSNQPQHF
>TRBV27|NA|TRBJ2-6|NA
TGTGCCAGCAGTTTAGTAGGGGTGGTATTTGGGGCCAACGTCCTGACTTTC
CASSLVGVVFGANVLTF
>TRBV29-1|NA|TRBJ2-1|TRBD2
TGCAGCGTGGAGAGCCTAGCGGGGTCCTACAATGAGCAGTTCTTC
CSVESLAGSYNEQFF
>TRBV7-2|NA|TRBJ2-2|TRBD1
TGTGCCAGCAGCTCCACAGGGGTTACCGGGGAGCTGTTTTTT
CASSSTGVTGELFF
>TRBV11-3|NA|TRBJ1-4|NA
TGTGCCAGCAGCCCGGGACAACCTGGTGAAAAACTGTTTTTT
CASSPGQPGEKLFF
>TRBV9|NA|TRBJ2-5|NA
TGTGCCAGCAGCGTTGAATACAGCGGGTCGCAGTACTTC
CASSVEYSGSQYF
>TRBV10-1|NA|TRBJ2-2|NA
TGCGCCAGCGGGGCCCGAGGGAACACCGGGGAGCTGTTTTTT
CASGARGNTGELFF
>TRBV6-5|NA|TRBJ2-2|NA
TGTGCCAGCAGTCACCTCCAGGGTCCCGGGGAGCTGTTTTTT
CASSHLQGPGELFF
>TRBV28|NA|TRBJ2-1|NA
TGTGCCAGCAGGAAACGGTCCTACAATGAGCAGTTCTTC
CASRKRSYNEQFF
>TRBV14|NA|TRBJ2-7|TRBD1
TGTGCCAGCAGCCAACGGACAGGAGTCTCCTACGAGCAGTACTTC
CASSQRTGVSYEQYF
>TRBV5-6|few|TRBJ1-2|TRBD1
TGTGCCAGCAGCCCCACAGGGGCTGAGGGCTACACCTTC
CASSPTGAEGYTF